These T cell receptor beta chains were read from a single sample in a study of T cell responses to AZD1222 COVID-19 vaccine. Here immunoSEQ multiplex PCR was the method, and the copy in TCRdb shows in-frame clones only, minus some. Among approximately 90,000 clones listed, around 91% were seen once. The sample in question was peripheral blood, obtained 28 days after the second AZD1222 dose. All receptors come from an adult who received the AZD1222 COVID-19 vaccine. Both conserved end residues are part of each CDR3. A D gene is named only where the DNA matches it firmly. Clone size is shown for a subset of rows, as once, few, many or a class of expanded clone.

d_gene	j_gene	abundance	v_gene	CDR3aa	CDR3nt
.	TRBJ1-2	.	TRBV18	CASSPQPKTGTNYGYTF	TGTGCCAGCTCACCACAACCTAAGACAGGAACTAACTATGGCTACACCTTC
TRBD1	TRBJ2-6	.	TRBV4-3	CASSRHKTGSGANVLTF	TGCGCCAGCAGCCGGCATAAGACAGGGTCCGGGGCCAACGTCCTGACTTTC
TRBD1	TRBJ1-2	.	TRBV7-9	CASSLSDRASVGYTF	TGTGCCAGCAGCTTATCGGACAGGGCGTCCGTTGGCTACACCTTC
.	TRBJ1-2	.	TRBV29-1	CSADPPNYGYTF	TGCAGCGCGGACCCACCGAACTATGGCTACACCTTC
TRBD2	TRBJ2-1	.	TRBV5-1	CASSSTGSGAYNEQFF	TGCGCCAGCAGCTCCACTGGGAGCGGGGCCTACAATGAGCAGTTCTTC
.	TRBJ1-6	.	TRBV5-1	CASSETTPGSYNSPLHF	TGCGCCAGCAGCGAAACAACGCCTGGTAGCTATAATTCACCCCTCCACTTT
TRBD1	TRBJ1-2	.	TRBV6-5	CASSSRTGAFYGYTF	TGTGCCAGCAGTTCTCGGACAGGGGCCTTCTATGGCTACACCTTC
TRBD1	TRBJ1-4	.	TRBV6-2/TRBV6-3	CASSPPTGGYEKLFF	TGTGCCAGCAGCCCTCCGACAGGGGGGTATGAAAAACTGTTTTTT
.	TRBJ1-2	.	TRBV27	CASSGIGSLYGYTF	TGTGCCAGCAGTGGGATCGGTTCTTTATATGGCTACACCTTC
.	TRBJ2-3	.	TRBV11-2	CASSRSRGGDTQYF	TGTGCCAGCTCCCGGTCCCGAGGGGGGGATACGCAGTATTTT
TRBD2	TRBJ2-1	.	TRBV7-3	CASSHNAGGSFRSYNEQFF	TGTGCCAGCAGCCATAACGCGGGGGGGTCTTTTCGCTCCTACAATGAGCAGTTCTTC
TRBD1	TRBJ1-2	once	TRBV28	CASSLPGTGGGYGYTF	TGTGCCAGCAGTCTACCTGGGACAGGGGGCGGCTATGGCTACACCTTC
.	TRBJ1-1	.	TRBV4-3	CASSQFLNTEAFF	TGCGCCAGCAGCCAGTTCTTGAACACTGAAGCTTTCTTT
TRBD1	TRBJ1-3	.	TRBV28	CASSSLTGGEGNTIYF	TGTGCCAGCAGTTCCTTGACAGGGGGAGAAGGAAACACCATATATTTT
.	TRBJ2-7	.	TRBV11-2	CASSLERTGSHEQYF	TGTGCCAGCAGCTTAGAAAGGACCGGCAGCCACGAGCAGTACTTC